A selection of T cell receptor beta chains follows, all from one sample in a study of cytomegalovirus exposure and HLA in healthy donors. Assay: immunoSEQ multiplex PCR; the TCRdb copy retains only in-frame clones and omits some. The sample holds 200,000 or so clones. The sequenced sample was PBMCs. Source of these receptors: a girl under 10 years old in good health and CMV-seropositive. CDR3s include the opening cysteine and the closing phenylalanine or tryptophan.

TRBV29-1	TRBJ1-1	CSVDQGEAFF
TRBV7-9	TRBJ1-5	CASSLGQGPNQPQHF
TRBV27	TRBJ2-1	CASHGPYNEQFF
TRBV19	TRBJ2-7	CASSILAVTSGRSYEQYF
TRBV5-1	TRBJ1-2	CASGFISGVGEILNYGYTF
TRBV27	TRBJ2-7	CASSLSGGDRTYEQYF
TRBV6-1	TRBJ1-1	CASSETTGTTEAFF
TRBV25-1	TRBJ2-5	CASSTGPTGTQYF
TRBV4-2	TRBJ2-1	CASSPGVEQFF
TRBV5-8	TRBJ2-7	CASSLLQGYGEQYF
TRBV11-1	TRBJ2-3	CASSLRAGAGGTDTQYF
TRBV4-2	TRBJ2-7	CASSQEEGGAYEQYF
TRBV2	-	CASRATSGGYEQYF
TRBV19	TRBJ1-1	CASTEGRNTEAFF
TRBV28	TRBJ2-7	CASSTPGTGFLSYEQYF
TRBV29-1	TRBJ2-7	CSVGGSEQYF
TRBV5-6	TRBJ1-1	CASSPDFGVGLVNTEAFF
TRBV6-1	TRBJ2-7	CASRGQVMSSYEQYF
TRBV4-2	TRBJ1-3	CASSQDTPGLGSGNTIYF
TRBV6-1	TRBJ2-2	CASSPLGGAGELFF
TRBV6-6	TRBJ2-3	CASTATGGTDTQYF
TRBV5-1	TRBJ2-3	CASTQDRTTDTQYF
TRBV9	TRBJ2-3	CASSVGLAGTSTDTQYF
TRBV11-2	TRBJ2-7	CASSLRSLAGVSAEQYF
TRBV7-2	TRBJ2-7	CASSLAAGGAYEQYF
TRBV19	TRBJ2-5	CASSGPGVGTQYF
TRBV9	TRBJ2-1	CASSVGLAGGIENEQFF
TRBV4-1	TRBJ2-3	CASSHPLAGGPDTQYF
TRBV6-5	TRBJ1-1	CASSRNRGREVEAFF
TRBV7-6	TRBJ2-2	CASKPGVANTGELFF
TRBV7-9	TRBJ2-5	CASSLLAGVETQYF
TRBV7-2	TRBJ2-1	CASSLGLAGADNEQFF
TRBV4-1	TRBJ2-1	CASSQENGVGGENEQFF
TRBV6-1	TRBJ1-2	CASSEGRGLGYGYTF
TRBV5-1	TRBJ1-3	CASSRLSGEGGNTIYF
TRBV9	TRBJ1-2	CASSALWGPRANYGYTF
TRBV4-1	-	CASSQVGLNYEQYF